Following are 14 T cell receptor beta chains from one sample sequenced in a study of T cell responses to AZD1222 COVID-19 vaccine. The data were produced by immunoSEQ multiplex PCR, yet TCRdb's version contains in-frame clones alone and is incomplete. The sample has 200,000 or so clones, around 93% seen once. Material: peripheral blood, obtained 28 days after the second AZD1222 dose. The origin of the receptors is an adult who received the AZD1222 COVID-19 vaccine.

V usage is TRBV21-1 and J usage is TRBJ2-2; no DNA check was done on the table's D call, TRBD1. TRBV21-1 is a pseudogene segment. CDR3 length equals 12 residues. The CDR3 sequence is CASSAPQGELFF. DNA of the CDR3: TGTGCCAGCAGCGCCCCGCAGGGGGAGCTGTTTTTT.

The chain couples TRBV11-2 to TRBJ2-2, with D possibly TRBD2 on 6 matching bases. This CDR3 has 13 residues. V shed 2 bases and J shed 7 bases, with 8 bases lying between them. Per germline, CDR1 SGHAT and CDR2 FQNNGV. CDR3 DNA: TGTGCCAGCAGCTTACGGGAGCTCGGGGAGCTGTTTTTT. Protein sequence: CASSLRELGELFF.

This clone has just one count. This sequence joins TRBV7-7 and TRBJ2-2; TRBD1 might be the D (6 bases). V lost 1 base and J 5 bases, leaving 11 bases between the germline ends. This CDR3 comprises 15 residues. Germline CDR1 is SSHAT and CDR2 is FNYEAQ (reference sequence). The CDR3 sequence: CASSLGAGATGELFF. The CDR3 bases are TGTGCCAGCAGCTTAGGGGCAGGGGCGACCGGGGAGCTGTTTTTT.

The rearrangement joins TRBV6-5 to TRBJ2-7; 16 bases align to TRBD2. The germline gives CDR1 MNHEY, CDR2 SVGAGI. J gave up 3 bases and V 6 bases, and 2 bases lay outside the gene matches. The CDR3 sequence is 15 residues long. CDR3 nucleotides: TGTGCCAGCAGAGGGACTAGCGGGGGGGTCTACGAGCAGTACTTC. It translates to CASRGTSGGVYEQYF.

The chain employs TRBV7-2 and TRBJ1-2; no clear D gene. The germline V gene has CDR1 SGHTA and CDR2 FQGNSA. The V end was cut by 2 bases, the J end by 5 bases, with 12 bases between. The CDR3 extends over 14 amino acids. CDR3 DNA sequence: TGTGCCAGCAGCTTATATAGTGGCGATTATGGCTACACCTTC. Protein product: CASSLYSGDYGYTF.

The genes are TRBV5-1 and TRBJ1-1; 7 bases fit TRBD1. Germline values: CDR1 SGHRS, CDR2 YFSETQ. The CDR3 loop spans 14 amino acids. Trimming at V came to 4 bases and at J to 1 base, leaving 4 bases not matched to a gene. CDR3 region: CASSRQGQNTEAFF. CDR3 nucleotide sequence: TGCGCCAGCAGCAGACAGGGCCAGAACACTGAAGCTTTCTTT.

V usage is TRBV10-2 and J usage is TRBJ2-2; 8 bases align to TRBD1. This CDR3 is built from 14 residues. Trimming took 6 bases from V and 5 from J; bases not matched to a gene: 5. CDR1 and CDR2 (germline): WSHSY, SAAADI. This chain's CDR3 is CASRLRQGTGELFF. The DNA for the CDR3 is TGCGCCAGCAGGTTGAGACAGGGGACCGGGGAGCTGTTTTTT.

The chain joins TRBV2 to TRBJ1-1; D is ambiguous. V dropped 7 bases and J dropped 3 bases, with 3 bases sitting between them. Germline loops: CDR1 SNHLY, CDR2 FYNNEI. There are 10 residues in the CDR3. DNA for the CDR3: TGTGCCAGCAAAGACACTGAAGCTTTCTTT. It encodes CASKDTEAFF.

The V call is TRBV7-9, the J call TRBJ1-6, with D possibly being TRBD1 (5 bases). Trimming left V 8 bases short and J 0 bases short, with 17 bases between. The length of the CDR3 is 17 residues. Germline CDR1 is SEHNR and CDR2 is FQNEAQ (reference sequence). DNA of the CDR3: TGTGCCAGCTTCCGGGTCCGGGGGAGCTCCTATAATTCACCCCTCCACTTT. Protein product: CASFRVRGSSYNSPLHF.

J is TRBJ2-3 and V is TRBV5-1; tentative D call: TRBD2 (5 bases). The CDR3 is 13 residues long. Germline V gene sequence: CDR1 SGHRS, CDR2 YFSETQ. Trimming removed 4 bases at V and 6 bases at J, with 12 bases between. In DNA form, the CDR3 reads TGCGCCAGCAGCACACTAGTCTCCGATACGCAGTATTTT. Its translation: CASSTLVSDTQYF.

The chain couples TRBV19 to TRBJ1-6; D unclear. CDR1 and CDR2 from the germline V gene are LNHDA and SQIVND (reference sequence). There are 13 residues in the CDR3. The ends were cut back, 5 bases at V and 6 bases at J, with 8 bases in the middle. CDR3 in amino acids: CASSLGFNSPLHF. The CDR3 nucleotides are TGTGCCAGTAGTTTGGGGTTTAATTCACCCCTCCACTTT.

This chain joins TRBV6-5 and TRBJ2-1; D is unresolved. Trimming left V 6 bases short and J 5 bases short, with 5 bases between. The germline V gene encodes CDR1 MNHEY and CDR2 SVGAGI. The CDR3 extends over 11 amino acids. DNA of the CDR3: TGTGCCAGCAGACGGGACAATGAGCAGTTCTTC. Residues: CASRRDNEQFF.

The gene calls are TRBV29-1 and TRBJ2-5; D gene uncertain. Germline V CDR1 and CDR2: SQVTM, ANQGSEA. This CDR3 comprises 12 residues. The V end lost 7 bases, the J end lost 2 bases, and 11 bases lay between the germline ends. This CDR3 is CSETDGQETQYF. The DNA for the CDR3 is TGCAGCGAAACGGACGGGCAAGAGACCCAGTACTTC. Complete variable domain (other parts from reference TRBV29-1 and TRBJ2-5): SAVISQKPSRDICQRGTSLTIQCQVDSQVTMMFWYRQQPGQSLTLIATANQGSEATYESGFVIDKFPISRPNLTFSTLTVSNMSPEDSSIYLCSETDGQETQYFGPGTRLLVL.

The rearrangement joins TRBV6-5 to TRBJ1-1; unclear D gene. Germline V gene lookup returns CDR1 MNHEY and CDR2 SVGAGI. The CDR3 extends over 13 amino acids. With 6 bases removed from V and 1 base from J, the gap between germline ends came to 9 bases. The CDR3 DNA reads as TGTGCCAGCAGGCTCGACTGGAACACTGAAGCTTTCTTT. It is translated as CASRLDWNTEAFF.